Described below is a single TCR beta chain sequence and its context. Measured with immunoSEQ multiplex PCR; TCRdb has only the in-frame clones, and not every one. The table shows 95,000 to 100,000 clones, with around 95% occurring only once. This entry comes from a study of technical replicates of blood from several donors. Between the trimmed V and J ends, which lost 3 bases and 8 bases, there was a span of 10 bases. The CDR3 loop spans 13 amino acids. Germline V gives CDR1 KGHSH, CDR2 LQKENI. Sequences were obtained from T cells isolated from PBMCs. This sequence originates from a human donor in good health. This chain links TRBV18 with TRBJ2-2; a weak D match, TRBD1 (6 bases). Here the CDR3 DNA reads TGTGCCAGCTCACCTAACAGGGCTGGGGAGCTGTTTTTT. Protein sequence: CASSPNRAGELFF.